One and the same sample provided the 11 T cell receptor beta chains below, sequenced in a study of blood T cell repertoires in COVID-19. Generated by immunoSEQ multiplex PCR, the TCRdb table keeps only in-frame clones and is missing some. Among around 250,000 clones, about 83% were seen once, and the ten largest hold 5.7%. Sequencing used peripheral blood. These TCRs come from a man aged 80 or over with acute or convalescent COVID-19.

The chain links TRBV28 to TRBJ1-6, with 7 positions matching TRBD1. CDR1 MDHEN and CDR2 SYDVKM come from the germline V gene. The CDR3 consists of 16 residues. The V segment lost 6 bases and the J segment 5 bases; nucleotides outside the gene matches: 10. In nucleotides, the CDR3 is TGTGCCAGCAGAGGTACAGGGGCCACAAATAATTCACCCCTCCACTTT. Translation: CASRGTGATNNSPLHF.

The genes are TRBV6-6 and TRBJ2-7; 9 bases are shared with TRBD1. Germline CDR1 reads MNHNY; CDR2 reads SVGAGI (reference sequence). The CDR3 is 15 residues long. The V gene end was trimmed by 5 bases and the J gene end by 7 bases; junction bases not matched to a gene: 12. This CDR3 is CASSPPGTGFGEQYF. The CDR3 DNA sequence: TGTGCCAGCAGTCCTCCCGGGACAGGGTTTGGTGAGCAGTACTTC.

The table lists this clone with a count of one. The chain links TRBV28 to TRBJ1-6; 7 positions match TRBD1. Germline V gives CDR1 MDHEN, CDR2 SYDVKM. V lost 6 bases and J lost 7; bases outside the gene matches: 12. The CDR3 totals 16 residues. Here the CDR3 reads CASSSTVGTVNSPLHF. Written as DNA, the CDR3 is TGTGCCAGCAGCTCTACGGTCGGGACAGTAAATTCACCCCTCCACTTT.

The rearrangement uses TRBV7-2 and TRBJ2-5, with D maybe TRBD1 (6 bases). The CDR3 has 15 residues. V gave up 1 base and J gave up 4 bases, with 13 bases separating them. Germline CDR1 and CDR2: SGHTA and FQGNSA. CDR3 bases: TGTGCCAGCAGCTTAGGGGGGCTCGGAGGAGAGACCCAGTACTTC. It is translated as CASSLGGLGGETQYF. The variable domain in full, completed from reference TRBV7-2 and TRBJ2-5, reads GAGVSQSPSNKVTEKGKDVELRCDPISGHTALYWYRQSLGQGLEFLIYFQGNSAPDKSGLPSDRFSAERTGGSVSTLTIQRTQQEDSAVYLCASSLGGLGGETQYFGPGTRLLVL.

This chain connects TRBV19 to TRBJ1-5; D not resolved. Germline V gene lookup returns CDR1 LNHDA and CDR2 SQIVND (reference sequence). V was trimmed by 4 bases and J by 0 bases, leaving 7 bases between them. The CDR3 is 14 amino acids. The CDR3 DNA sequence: TGTGCCAGTAGTAATCAAAATAGCAATCAGCCCCAGCATTTT. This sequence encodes CASSNQNSNQPQHF.

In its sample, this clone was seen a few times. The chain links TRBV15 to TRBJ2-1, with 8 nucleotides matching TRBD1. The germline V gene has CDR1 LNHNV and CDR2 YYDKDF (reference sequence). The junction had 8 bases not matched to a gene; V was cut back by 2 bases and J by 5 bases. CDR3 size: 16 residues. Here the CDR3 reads CATSRRPGQVNNEQFF. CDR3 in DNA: TGTGCCACCAGCAGACGACCGGGACAGGTAAACAATGAGCAGTTCTTC. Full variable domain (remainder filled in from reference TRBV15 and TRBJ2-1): DAMVIQNPRYQVTQFGKPVTLSCSQTLNHNVMYWYQQKSSQAPKLLFHYYDKDFNNEADTPDNFQSRRPNTSFCFLDIRSPGLGDTAMYLCATSRRPGQVNNEQFFGPGTRLTVL.

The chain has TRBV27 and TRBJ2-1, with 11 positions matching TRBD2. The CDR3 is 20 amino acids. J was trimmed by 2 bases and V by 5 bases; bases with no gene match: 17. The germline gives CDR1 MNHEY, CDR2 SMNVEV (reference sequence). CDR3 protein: CASSKLSIVVAGGPYNEQFF. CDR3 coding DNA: TGTGCCAGCAGTAAATTGTCGATCGTGGTAGCGGGAGGGCCCTACAATGAGCAGTTCTTC.

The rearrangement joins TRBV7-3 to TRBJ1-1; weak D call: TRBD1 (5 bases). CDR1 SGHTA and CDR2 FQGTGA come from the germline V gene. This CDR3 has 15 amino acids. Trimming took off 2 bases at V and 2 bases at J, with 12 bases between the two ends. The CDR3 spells CASSLEKGTNTEAFF. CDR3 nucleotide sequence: TGTGCCAGCAGCTTAGAAAAAGGGACTAACACTGAAGCTTTCTTT. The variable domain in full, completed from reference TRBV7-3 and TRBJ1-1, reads GAGVSQTPSNKVTEKGKYVELRCDPISGHTALYWYRQSLGQGPEFLIYFQGTGAADDSGLPNDRFFAVRPEGSVSTLKIQRTERGDSAVYLCASSLEKGTNTEAFFGQGTRLTVV.

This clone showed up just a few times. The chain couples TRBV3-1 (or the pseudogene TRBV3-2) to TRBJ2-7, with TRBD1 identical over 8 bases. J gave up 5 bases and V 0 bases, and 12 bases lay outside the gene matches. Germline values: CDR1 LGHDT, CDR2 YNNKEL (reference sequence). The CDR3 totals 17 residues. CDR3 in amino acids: CASSQEIRTGTVHEQYF. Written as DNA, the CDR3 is TGTGCCAGCAGCCAAGAGATACGGACAGGGACGGTCCACGAGCAGTACTTC.

In nucleotides, the CDR3 is TGCAGTGCTAGTTGGGGGGGCAATCAGCCCCAGCATTTT. Translating gives CSASWGGNQPQHF. This chain joins TRBV20-1 and TRBJ1-5, with D tentatively TRBD1 (5 bases). V lost 3 bases and J 2 bases, leaving 8 bases between the germline ends. Germline CDR1 reads DFQATT; CDR2 reads SNEGSKA (reference sequence). The length of the CDR3 is 13 residues.

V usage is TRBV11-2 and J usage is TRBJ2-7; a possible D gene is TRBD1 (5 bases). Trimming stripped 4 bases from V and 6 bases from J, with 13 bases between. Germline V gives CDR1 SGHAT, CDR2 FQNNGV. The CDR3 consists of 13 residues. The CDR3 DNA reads TGTGCCAGCAGCTCCGACAGTGTCGGCGAGCAGTACTTC. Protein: CASSSDSVGEQYF.